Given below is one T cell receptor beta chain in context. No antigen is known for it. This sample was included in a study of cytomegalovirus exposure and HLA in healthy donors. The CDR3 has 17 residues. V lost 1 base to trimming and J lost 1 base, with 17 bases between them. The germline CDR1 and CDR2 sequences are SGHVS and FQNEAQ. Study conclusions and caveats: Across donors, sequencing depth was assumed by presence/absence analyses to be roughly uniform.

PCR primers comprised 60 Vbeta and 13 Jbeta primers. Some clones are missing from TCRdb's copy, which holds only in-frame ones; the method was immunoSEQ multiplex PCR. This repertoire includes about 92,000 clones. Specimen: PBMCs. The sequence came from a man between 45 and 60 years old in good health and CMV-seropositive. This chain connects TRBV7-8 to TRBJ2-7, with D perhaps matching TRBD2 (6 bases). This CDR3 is CASSLEGRWLASYEQYV. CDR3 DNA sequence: TGTGCCAGCAGCTTAGAGGGCCGGTGGCTAGCGTCCTACGAGCAGTACGTC.